Sequencing of this T cell receptor (beta chain) was carried out in a study of T cells in localized non-small cell lung cancer. Repertoires were generated with immunoSEQ multiplex PCR, while TCRdb's copy carries only in-frame clones and drops some. The sample yields roughly 38,000 clones, more than 80% seen once. General study points: Adjacent lung tissue had a median approximately 57 of the top 100 clones found in the tumor. Among the tissues sampled, uninvolved adjacent lung had the highest T cell clonality, above tumor. Longer overall survival was seen with higher T cell density measured in blood. Because sequencing included only one region (of the tumor), heterogeneity remains possible.

In germline, CDR1 is MGHDK, CDR2 SYGVNS. V lost 7 bases to trimming and J lost 6 bases, with 13 bases between them. The CDR3 has 13 amino acids. Regarding this clone: Its antigen is currently unknown.

This TCR was sampled from a male donor aged 60 or over with stage II lung adenocarcinoma. This chain uses TRBV25-1 with TRBJ2-1; no clear D gene. Sequencing used peripheral blood mononuclear cells, obtained before any cancer treatment. The CDR3 protein is CASTKGGFNEQFF. The DNA of the CDR3 is TGTGCCAGCACCAAAGGCGGTTTCAATGAGCAGTTCTTC.